Below are 26 T cell receptor beta chains sequenced from a single sample in a study of T-cell reconstitution after alpha-beta-depleted transplantation in children. Preparing the TCRbeta library involved the use of unique molecular identifiers. Via MiXCR, TCRdb re-called the PCR reads, giving one row per CDR3 protein. The table includes roughly 790,000 distinct CDR3 sequences, roughly 16% detected once. Sequenced here: PBMCs, mostly from graft donor cells, sampled 360 days after TCRalphabeta/CD19-depleted stem cell transplant. These receptors were taken from a male patient aged 10 to 17 who had a stem cell transplant for acute lymphoblastic leukemia, so the T cells may come from the graft donor.

This clonotype came up many times. In DNA form, the CDR3 reads TGTGCCAGCAGTCCCCGTTTTCGAAGCGGCCGCACAGATACGCAGTATTTT. Its protein is CASSPRFRSGRTDTQYF. The genes are TRBV12-3 or TRBV12-4 and TRBJ2-3; perhaps TRBD2 as D (5 bases). This CDR3 contains 17 residues. The V end was cut by 5 bases, the J end by 1 base, with 19 bases between.

The J gene is TRBJ2-2, the V gene TRBV5-1, with D possibly being TRBD1 (6 bases). V shed 0 bases and J shed 5 bases, with 11 bases lying between them. From germline, CDR1 is SGHRS and CDR2 YFSETQ. The CDR3 is made up of 15 amino acids. CDR3 residues: CASSLAAGVTGELFF. CDR3 coding DNA: TGCGCCAGCAGCTTGGCGGCAGGGGTTACCGGGGAGCTGTTTTTT.

This clonotype was seen a handful of times. The J gene is TRBJ2-3, the V gene TRBV7-2; 12 nucleotides match TRBD2. After removal of 3 bases from V and 13 bases from J, the junction contained 8 bases not matched to a gene. Looked up from germline, CDR1 is SGHTA and CDR2 is FQGNSA. The CDR3 contains 14 residues. The DNA of the CDR3 is TGTGCCAGCAGCTTTGTCCTAGCGGGAGGGAAGGAGTATTTT. Its translation is CASSFVLAGGKEYF.

This clonotype was recorded at least ten times. The V call is TRBV5-1, the J call TRBJ1-1; possible D gene TRBD1, 6 bases. Per the germline V gene, CDR1 is SGHRS and CDR2 is YFSETQ. Trimming cost V 4 bases and J 1 base, with 14 bases left between them. The CDR3 is 15 residues long. The CDR3 loop is CASSAFGGPNTEAFF. The CDR3 DNA is TGCGCCAGCAGCGCCTTTGGGGGCCCGAACACTGAAGCTTTCTTT.

The sample holds a few counts of this clonotype. The V gene is TRBV5-3, the J gene TRBJ2-5; no clear D gene. TRBV5-3 is given ORF status, its function remaining uncertain. The CDR3 is 14 residues long. V lost 2 bases, J lost 0 bases, and 8 bases lay in between. In DNA, the CDR3 is TGTGCCAGAAGCTTCCCCGGTAACCAAGAGACCCAGTACTTC. Amino acid sequence: CARSFPGNQETQYF.

This clonotype has ten or more counts. The chain combines TRBV6-6 with TRBJ2-3, with unresolved D. Germline V CDR1 and CDR2: MNHNY, SVGAGI (reference sequence). The CDR3 has 12 amino acids. V shed 5 bases and J shed 5 bases, with 8 bases lying between them. The CDR3, as DNA: TGTGCCAGCAGTCTAAAGTTAGATACGCAGTATTTT. It is translated as CASSLKLDTQYF.

In its sample, this clonotype was seen many times. The chain recombines TRBV5-1 with TRBJ2-7; TRBD1 agrees at 7 bases. The V gene's germline CDR1 is SGHRS and CDR2 YFSETQ. The CDR3 is 14 amino acids. The ends lost 6 bases at V and 4 bases at J; junction bases unmatched: 10. CDR3 sequence: CASMLRQGSYEQYF. The CDR3 DNA reads as TGCGCCAGCATGCTTAGACAGGGATCATACGAGCAGTACTTC.

This chain connects TRBV12-3 or TRBV12-4 to TRBJ1-4; D gene ambiguous. Deletions cut 7 bases from V and 6 bases from J, with 9 bases between. CDR3 length equals 12 residues. The CDR3 coding sequence is TGTGCCAGCAACCGGGCCTATGAAAAACTGTTTTTT. Protein: CASNRAYEKLFF.

A few counts support this clonotype. The V gene is TRBV10-3, the J gene TRBJ2-5; TRBD2 agrees at 12 bases. This CDR3 is built from 17 residues. J lost 5 bases, V lost 6 bases, and 13 bases had no gene match. CDR1 is ENHRY and CDR2 is SYGVKD in the germline V gene. The CDR3 DNA sequence: TGTGCCATCAGCCCGTTTTCTAGCGGGAGGGCCTCCGAGACCCAGTACTTC. Translated: CAISPFSSGRASETQYF.

The rearrangement links TRBV5-1 to TRBJ2-7; D is uncertain. The germline gives CDR1 SGHRS, CDR2 YFSETQ. The CDR3 sequence is 14 residues long. With 6 bases removed from V and 4 bases from J, the gap between germline ends came to 17 bases. Here the CDR3 DNA reads TGCGCCAGCACGCCTAGTCCCGGCTTATACGAGCAGTACTTC. Protein sequence: CASTPSPGLYEQYF. The full variable domain, its missing parts supplied by reference TRBV5-1 and TRBJ2-7, is KAGVTQTPRYLIKTRGQQVTLSCSPISGHRSVSWYQQTPGQGLQFLFEYFSETQRNKGNFPGRFSGRQFSNSRSEMNVSTLELGDSALYLCASTPSPGLYEQYFGPGTRLTVT.

This chain uses TRBV12-3 or TRBV12-4 with TRBJ2-5; 9 nucleotides match TRBD1. V gave up 2 bases and J gave up 4 bases; unmatched junction bases: 5. The CDR3 is 15 amino acids. For the CDR3, the DNA is TGTGCCAGCAGTTTATACAGGGGGCGGGGAGAGACCCAGTACTTC. It translates to CASSLYRGRGETQYF.

This clonotype came up a few times. The chain links TRBV12-3 or TRBV12-4 to TRBJ2-4; D may be TRBD1 (6 bases). V was clipped by 7 bases and J by 1 base, with 11 bases between them. This CDR3 contains 14 residues. CDR3 in DNA: TGTGCCAGCACCCAGAGGGGGGCCAAAAACATTCAGTACTTC. This sequence encodes CASTQRGAKNIQYF.

V and J are TRBV24-1 and TRBJ2-5; D unclear. CDR1 and CDR2 from the germline V gene are KGHDR and SFDVKD. Trimming stripped 3 bases from V and 4 bases from J, with 8 bases between. The CDR3 is 13 amino acids. CDR3 in DNA: TGTGCCACCAGTGATACCCTCTTAGAGACCCAGTACTTC. It codes for CATSDTLLETQYF.

The CDR3 loop is CASSQVLVRVGETQYF. As DNA, the CDR3 is TGCGCCAGCAGCCAAGTATTGGTGAGGGTCGGAGAGACCCAGTACTTC. The rearrangement uses TRBV4-1 and TRBJ2-5; tentative D call: TRBD2 (5 bases). CDR1 and CDR2 (germline): MGHRA, YSYEKL. The germline V and J ends were trimmed by 1 base and 4 bases, with 16 bases remaining between them. The CDR3 is 16 residues long.

This clonotype turned up a few times. The chain links TRBV13 to TRBJ2-3; 9 bases line up with TRBD2. Germline CDR1 and CDR2: PRHDT and FYEKMQ (reference sequence). The junction had 13 bases not matched to a gene; V was cut back by 5 bases and J by 4 bases. The CDR3 is 17 amino acids. In DNA, the CDR3 is TGTGCCAGCAGCCTCTCCATAGCGGGAGACCAAGCAGATACGCAGTATTTT. Encoded protein: CASSLSIAGDQADTQYF.

The chain employs TRBV12-3 or TRBV12-4 and TRBJ2-1; D gene uncertain. V lost 2 bases, J lost 10 bases, and 12 bases lay in between. CDR3 length equals 13 residues. The CDR3 sequence is CASSLSGREEQFF. DNA for the CDR3: TGTGCCAGCAGTTTAAGTGGAAGGGAAGAGCAGTTCTTC.

This clonotype was seen at least ten times. V usage is TRBV12-3 or TRBV12-4 and J usage is TRBJ2-1; D remains unclear. This CDR3 has 12 residues. The ends were cut back, 3 bases at V and 4 bases at J, with 4 bases in the middle. CDR3 region: CASSFSYNEQFF. The CDR3 bases are TGTGCCAGCAGTTTTTCTTACAATGAGCAGTTCTTC.

This clonotype was picked up many times. As DNA, the CDR3 is TGCAGTGCTAGAGAGGCGGGCTACACCTTC. Amino acid sequence: CSAREAGYTF. The gene calls are TRBV20-1 and TRBJ1-2; D ambiguous. The CDR3 has 10 residues. Trimming shortened V by 0 bases and J by 8 bases, and 4 bases separated the two germline ends. Germline-derived CDR1 and CDR2 are DFQATT and SNEGSKA (reference sequence).

This clonotype was seen more than once but under ten times. The genes are TRBV12-3 or TRBV12-4 and TRBJ1-3; D uncertain. The CDR3 contains 12 residues. Trimming pared 3 bases from V and 4 bases from J, leaving 4 bases between. The CDR3 loop is CASSFAGNTIYF. The CDR3 DNA sequence: TGTGCCAGCAGTTTCGCGGGAAACACCATATATTTT.

The CDR3 loop is CASRQVGLTLETQYF. CDR3 sequence (DNA): TGTGCCAGCAGGCAGGTCGGGCTCACTTTGGAGACCCAGTACTTC. The rearrangement links TRBV6-1 to TRBJ2-5; no firm D call. Germline-derived CDR1 and CDR2 are MNHNS and SASEGT. The CDR3 has 15 residues. The germline V and J ends were trimmed by 6 bases and 5 bases, with 19 bases remaining between them.

This clonotype has only a few counts. The gene calls are TRBV7-2 and TRBJ2-7; TRBD1 matches 11 bases. Germline CDR1 reads SGHTA; CDR2 reads FQGNSA. The CDR3 is made up of 15 amino acids. Trimming cost V 4 bases and J 0 bases; bases outside gene matches: 2. The DNA for the CDR3 is TGTGCCAGCAGCTGGACAGGGGGCACCTCCTACGAGCAGTACTTC. Its translation: CASSWTGGTSYEQYF.

The chain uses TRBV5-5 and TRBJ2-7, with 8 bases identical to TRBD2. The germline CDR1 and CDR2 sequences are SGHKS and YYEKEE (reference sequence). Trimming removed 3 bases from V and 6 bases from J; junction bases left unmatched: 14. This CDR3 has 16 residues. The CDR3 here is CASSSLPTSEESEQYF. As DNA, the CDR3 is TGTGCCAGCAGCTCGCTACCGACTAGCGAGGAGAGCGAGCAGTACTTC.

V is TRBV29-1 and J is TRBJ2-2; D unresolved. V gave up 5 bases and J gave up 0 bases, with 7 bases separating them. This CDR3 region has 13 residues. Germline V lookup: CDR1 SQVTM, CDR2 ANQGSEA. The CDR3 nucleotides are TGCAGCGTTTTAGCTCCGAACACCGGGGAGCTGTTTTTT. Its protein is CSVLAPNTGELFF.

This clonotype has at least ten counts. J is TRBJ2-7 and V is TRBV28, with D possibly matching TRBD2 (6 bases). Germline V gene lookup returns CDR1 MDHEN and CDR2 SYDVKM. Trimming took off 6 bases at V and 1 base at J, with 16 bases between the two ends. The CDR3 is 15 residues long. CDR3 protein: CASSEGTASSYEQYF. The CDR3 DNA sequence: TGTGCCAGCAGCGAAGGGACTGCCAGTTCCTACGAGCAGTACTTC.

The chain carries TRBV7-9 and TRBJ1-2; D is undetermined. The ends were cut back, 5 bases at V and 6 bases at J, with 10 bases in the middle. The CDR3 sequence is 12 residues long. Germline V gene lookup returns CDR1 SEHNR and CDR2 FQNEAQ (reference sequence). The CDR3 DNA is TGTGCCAGCAGCCGCGGCACGGATGGCTACACCTTC. It codes for CASSRGTDGYTF.

This clonotype was counted at least ten times. The chain uses TRBV5-5 and TRBJ2-7, with D uncertain. Germline V gene lookup returns CDR1 SGHKS and CDR2 YYEKEE (reference sequence). Trimming took off 4 bases at V and 2 bases at J, with 13 bases between the two ends. The CDR3 spans 14 residues. The CDR3 loop is CASSPRGLPYEQYF. The CDR3 bases are TGTGCCAGCAGCCCTAGAGGATTACCCTACGAGCAGTACTTC.